The 6 T cell receptor beta chains below were found in one sample sequenced in a study of CD8 T cells in Susac syndrome. Reverse transcription of roughly 0.5 to 1 ug RNA used random hexamers. TCRdb called the immunoSEQ multiplex PCR reads again in MiXCR, with one record for every CDR3 protein. The sample carries 100,000 to 110,000 distinct CDR3 sequences, 95% recorded once. Sequencing was carried out using CD8+ T cells from PBMCs. The receptors were sampled from a human donor with Susac syndrome.

The chain employs TRBV2 and TRBJ2-1, with D perhaps assigned TRBD1 or TRBD2 (5 bases each). The V end lost 2 bases, the J end lost 6 bases, and 8 bases lay between the germline ends. The germline V gene encodes CDR1 SNHLY and CDR2 FYNNEI. The CDR3 spans 13 residues. Here the CDR3 DNA reads TGTGCCAGCAGTGAAACGGGGACCAATGAGCAGTTCTTC. Protein: CASSETGTNEQFF.

The V and J genes are TRBV5-6 and TRBJ2-7; the D is unclear. Germline lookup yields CDR1 SGHDT and CDR2 YYEEEE. CDR3 length equals 14 residues. The V end lost 4 bases, the J end lost 5 bases, and 16 bases lay between the germline ends. CDR3 DNA: TGTGCCAGCAGCATGACCGGCGTCATGAACGAGCAGTACTTC. It translates to CASSMTGVMNEQYF.

This clonotype was seen just once. The V gene is TRBV6-1, the J gene TRBJ1-4; 9 bases are a match to TRBD1. The CDR3 runs 16 residues. CDR1 is MNHNS and CDR2 is SASEGT in the germline V gene. V was clipped by 10 bases and J by 6 bases; unmatched bases: 15. In nucleotides, the CDR3 is TGTGCCACGTCCCCGGGGGGGACAGGGTGGGATGAAAAACTGTTTTTT. Translated: CATSPGGTGWDEKLFF.

This rearrangement joins TRBV20-1 to TRBJ1-5; 8 bases fit TRBD1. Trimming took 3 bases from V and 6 from J; bases not matched to a gene: 7. Germline CDR1 reads DFQATT; CDR2 reads SNEGSKA (reference sequence). This CDR3 has 14 amino acids. This CDR3 is CSARGRGLGQPQHF. DNA for the CDR3: TGCAGTGCTAGGGGCAGGGGGCTGGGTCAGCCCCAGCATTTT.

The chain employs TRBV6-2 or TRBV6-3 and TRBJ2-5; TRBD1 matches 8 bases. Trimming cost V 7 bases and J 4 bases; bases outside gene matches: 11. The CDR3 contains 15 residues. Germline CDR1 and CDR2: MNHEY and SVGEGT. In DNA, the CDR3 is TGTGCCAGCACCTACTGGACTGACAGGGGAGAGACCCAGTACTTC. Translated, it gives CASTYWTDRGETQYF.

This clonotype was detected only once. This sequence joins TRBV12-3 or TRBV12-4 and TRBJ2-7; TRBD2 is a possible D gene (5 bases). The V gene lost 3 bases and the J gene lost 6 bases, with 12 bases spanning the gap. The CDR3 is made up of 13 amino acids. Here the CDR3 DNA reads TGTGCCAGCAGTTTTAACGGGAACAGCGAGCAGTACTTC. Protein: CASSFNGNSEQYF.